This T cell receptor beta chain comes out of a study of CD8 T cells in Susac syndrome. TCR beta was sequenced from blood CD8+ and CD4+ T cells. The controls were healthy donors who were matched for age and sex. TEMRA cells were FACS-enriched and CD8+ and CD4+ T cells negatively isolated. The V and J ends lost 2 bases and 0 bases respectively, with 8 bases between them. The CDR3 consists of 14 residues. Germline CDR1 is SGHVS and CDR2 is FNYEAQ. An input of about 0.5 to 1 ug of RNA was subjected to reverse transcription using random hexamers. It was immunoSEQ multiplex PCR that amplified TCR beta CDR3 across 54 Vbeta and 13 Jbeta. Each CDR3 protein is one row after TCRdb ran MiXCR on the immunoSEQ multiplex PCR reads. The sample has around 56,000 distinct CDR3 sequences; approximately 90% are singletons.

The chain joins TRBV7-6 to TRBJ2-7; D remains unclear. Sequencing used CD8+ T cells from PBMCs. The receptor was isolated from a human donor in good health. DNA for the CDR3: TGTGCCAGCAGCTTAAACCGAGACTCCTACGAGCAGTACTTC. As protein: CASSLNRDSYEQYF.